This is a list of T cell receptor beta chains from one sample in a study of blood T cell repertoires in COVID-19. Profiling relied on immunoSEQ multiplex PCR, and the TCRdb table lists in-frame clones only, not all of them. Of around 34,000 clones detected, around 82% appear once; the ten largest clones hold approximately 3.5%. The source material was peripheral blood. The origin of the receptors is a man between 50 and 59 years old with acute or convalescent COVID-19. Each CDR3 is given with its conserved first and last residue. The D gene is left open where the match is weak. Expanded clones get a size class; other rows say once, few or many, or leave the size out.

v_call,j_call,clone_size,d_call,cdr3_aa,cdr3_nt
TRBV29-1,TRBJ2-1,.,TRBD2,CSVEDPNPASSGPYNEQFF,TGCAGCGTTGAAGATCCTAATCCGGCCTCTAGCGGCCCCTACAATGAGCAGTTCTTC
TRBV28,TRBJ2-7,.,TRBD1,CASSLGTAYEQYF,TGTGCCAGCAGTTTAGGGACAGCCTACGAGCAGTACTTC
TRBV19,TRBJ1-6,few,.,CASRSTRESPLHF,TGTGCCAGCCGCTCTACCAGGGAATCACCCCTCCACTTT
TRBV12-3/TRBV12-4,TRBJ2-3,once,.,CASSFGSADTQYF,TGTGCCAGCAGTTTTGGCAGCGCAGATACGCAGTATTTT
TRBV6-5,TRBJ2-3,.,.,CASRDSGTDTQYF,TGTGCCAGCAGGGACAGCGGCACAGATACGCAGTATTTT
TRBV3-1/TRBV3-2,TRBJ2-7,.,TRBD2,CASSQLAGGSYEQYF,TGTGCCAGCAGCCAGCTCGCGGGGGGCTCCTACGAGCAGTACTTC
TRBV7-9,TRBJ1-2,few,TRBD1,CASSFTGDGYTF,TGTGCCAGCAGCTTTACAGGGGACGGCTACACCTTC
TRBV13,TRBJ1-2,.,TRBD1,CASSSTGVVDGYTF,TGTGCCAGCAGCTCGACAGGGGTTGTGGATGGCTACACCTTC
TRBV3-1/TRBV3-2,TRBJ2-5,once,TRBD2,CASSQYGSHNWGGETQYF,TGTGCCAGCAGCCAATACGGCAGCCATAACTGGGGGGGAGAGACCCAGTACTTC
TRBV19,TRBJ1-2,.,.,CASRYTDRNYGYTF,TGTGCCAGTAGGTATACCGACAGGAACTATGGCTACACCTTC
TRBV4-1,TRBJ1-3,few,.,CASSHATREPGNTIYF,TGCGCCAGCAGCCATGCAACCCGGGAACCGGGAAACACCATATATTTT
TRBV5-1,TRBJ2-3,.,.,CASSLLEGGTDTQYF,TGCGCCAGCAGCTTGCTAGAGGGAGGTACAGATACGCAGTATTTT
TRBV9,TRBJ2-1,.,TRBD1,CASSVSGTGYNEQFF,TGTGCCAGCAGCGTTTCCGGGACAGGCTACAATGAGCAGTTCTTC
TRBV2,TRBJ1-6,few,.,CASSPRTVPNSPLHF,TGTGCCAGCAGCCCTCGGACAGTTCCAAACTCACCCCTCCACTTT
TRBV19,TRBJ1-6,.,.,CASRPDSSYNSPLHF,TGTGCCAGTAGGCCGGACAGCTCCTATAATTCACCCCTCCACTTT
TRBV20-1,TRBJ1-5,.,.,CSASYRDNQPQHF,TGCAGTGCTAGTTACAGGGACAATCAGCCCCAGCATTTT
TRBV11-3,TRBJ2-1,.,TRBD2,CASSPGLALYNEQFF,TGTGCCAGCAGTCCCGGACTAGCGTTATACAATGAGCAGTTCTTC
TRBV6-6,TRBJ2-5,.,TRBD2,CASTLRAGGRETQYF,TGTGCCAGCACCCTACGGGCGGGGGGGCGAGAGACCCAGTACTTC
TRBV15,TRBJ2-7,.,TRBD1,CATSGQSPGQRYEQYF,TGTGCCACCAGCGGACAATCACCGGGACAGCGGTACGAGCAGTACTTC
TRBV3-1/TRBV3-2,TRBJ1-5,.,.,CASSQDKARGPQHF,TGTGCCAGCAGCCAAGATAAGGCACGCGGGCCCCAGCATTTT
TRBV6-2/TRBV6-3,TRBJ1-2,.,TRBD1,CASSFFPGQGFYGYTF,TGTGCCAGCAGCTTTTTTCCGGGACAGGGGTTTTATGGCTACACCTTC
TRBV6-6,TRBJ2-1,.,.,CASSPVPPYYNEQFF,TGTGCCAGCAGTCCCGTTCCCCCGTACTACAATGAGCAGTTCTTC
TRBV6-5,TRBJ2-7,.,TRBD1,CASSYAGTGTSYEQYF,TGTGCCAGCAGTTATGCCGGGACAGGGACCTCCTACGAGCAGTACTTC
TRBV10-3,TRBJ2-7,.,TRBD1,CAISAGQGARGGSYEQYF,TGTGCCATCAGTGCGGGACAGGGGGCCCGAGGCGGCTCCTACGAGCAGTACTTC
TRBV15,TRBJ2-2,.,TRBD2,CATSSVIAGAETGELFF,TGTGCCACCAGCAGCGTCATAGCGGGAGCGGAGACCGGGGAGCTGTTTTTT
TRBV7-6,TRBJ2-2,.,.,CASSLPVGSPNTGELFF,TGTGCCAGCAGCCTCCCAGTAGGGAGTCCGAACACCGGGGAGCTGTTTTTT
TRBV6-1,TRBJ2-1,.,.,CASSEEGQPYNEQFF,TGTGCCAGCAGTGAAGAGGGACAACCCTACAATGAGCAGTTCTTC
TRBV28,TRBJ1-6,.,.,CASSSFTSYNSPLHF,TGTGCCAGCAGCAGTTTCACCTCCTATAATTCACCCCTCCACTTT
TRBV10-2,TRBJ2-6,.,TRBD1,CASSDGTGFSGANVLTF,TGCGCCAGCAGCGATGGGACAGGTTTCTCTGGGGCCAACGTCCTGACTTTC
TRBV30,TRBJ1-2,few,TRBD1,CAWSGNRGNGGYTF,TGTGCCTGGAGTGGAAACAGGGGGAATGGTGGCTACACCTTC
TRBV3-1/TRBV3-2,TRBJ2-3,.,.,CASSPSWEDKGSTDTQYF,TGTGCCAGCAGCCCAAGCTGGGAGGATAAAGGAAGCACAGATACGCAGTATTTT
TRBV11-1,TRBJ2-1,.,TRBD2,CASSPGLADNEQFF,TGTGCCAGCAGCCCGGGACTAGCGGACAATGAGCAGTTCTTC
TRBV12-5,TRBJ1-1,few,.,CASGLSPPGHEAFF,TGTGCTAGTGGTTTGTCACCTCCGGGACATGAAGCTTTCTTT
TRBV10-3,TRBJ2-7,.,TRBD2,CAILGGEEDEQYF,TGTGCCATCTTGGGGGGGGAGGAGGACGAGCAGTACTTC
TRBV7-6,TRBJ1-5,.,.,CASSLGTGLNQPQHF,TGTGCCAGCAGCTTAGGAACGGGACTCAATCAGCCCCAGCATTTT
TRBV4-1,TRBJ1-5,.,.,CASSTFRDSNQPQHF,TGCGCCAGCAGCACCTTCCGGGATAGCAATCAGCCCCAGCATTTT
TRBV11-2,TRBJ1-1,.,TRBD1,CASSLGTGGPEAFF,TGTGCCAGCAGCTTAGGGACAGGGGGCCCCGAAGCTTTCTTT
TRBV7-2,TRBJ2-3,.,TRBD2,CASSPQSVAGVWGTQYF,TGTGCCAGCAGCCCCCAGAGTGTAGCGGGAGTTTGGGGAACGCAGTATTTT
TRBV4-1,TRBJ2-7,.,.,CASSQDSTYEQYF,TGCGCCAGCAGCCAGGACAGTACCTACGAGCAGTACTTC
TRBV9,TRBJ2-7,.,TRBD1,CASSVALDRVPYEQYF,TGTGCCAGCAGCGTAGCCCTGGACAGGGTACCCTACGAGCAGTACTTC
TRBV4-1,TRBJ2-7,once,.,CASSQVPDNSYEQYF,TGCGCCAGCAGCCAAGTTCCGGACAATTCCTACGAGCAGTACTTC
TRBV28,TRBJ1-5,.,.,CASRGNQPQHF,TGTGCCAGCCGGGGGAATCAGCCCCAGCATTTT
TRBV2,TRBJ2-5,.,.,CASGSPTGQETQYF,TGTGCCAGCGGCTCCCCGACAGGTCAAGAGACCCAGTACTTC
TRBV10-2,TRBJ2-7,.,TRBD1,CASSSDRSYEQYF,TGCGCCAGCAGTTCGGACAGGTCCTACGAGCAGTACTTC
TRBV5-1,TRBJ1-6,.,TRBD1,CASSWGQNSPLHF,TGCGCCAGCAGCTGGGGACAGAATTCACCCCTCCACTTT
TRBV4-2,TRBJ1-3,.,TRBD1,CASSQTGSGNTIYF,TGTGCCAGCAGCCAGACAGGGTCTGGAAACACCATATATTTT
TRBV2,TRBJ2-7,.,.,CASSEGTLLPGEQYF,TGTGCCAGCAGTGAAGGAACTCTCCTCCCAGGCGAGCAGTACTTC
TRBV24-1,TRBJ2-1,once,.,CATSDFSGNNEQFF,TGTGCCACCAGTGATTTCTCCGGGAACAATGAGCAGTTCTTC
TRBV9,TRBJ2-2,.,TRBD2,CASSYSGGLNTGELFF,TGTGCCAGCAGTTATAGCGGGGGGCTGAACACCGGGGAGCTGTTTTTT
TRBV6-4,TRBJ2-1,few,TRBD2,CASSRLAGVSNEQFF,TGTGCCAGCAGTCGACTAGCGGGAGTTTCCAATGAGCAGTTCTTC
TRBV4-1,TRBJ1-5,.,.,CASSQSSGGNQPQHF,TGCGCCAGCAGCCAATCGTCGGGGGGTAATCAGCCCCAGCATTTT
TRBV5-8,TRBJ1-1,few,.,CASSLDLEVMNTEAFF,TGTGCCAGCAGCTTGGATTTGGAGGTTATGAACACTGAAGCTTTCTTT
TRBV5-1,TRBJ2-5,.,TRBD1,CASSKGQAQETQYF,TGCGCCAGCAGCAAGGGACAGGCCCAAGAGACCCAGTACTTC
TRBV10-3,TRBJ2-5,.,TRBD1,CAISVRGRGETQYF,TGTGCCATCAGTGTGAGGGGGCGCGGGGAGACCCAGTACTTC
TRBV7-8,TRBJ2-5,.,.,CASSERTVRQETQYF,TGTGCCAGCAGCGAACGGACAGTAAGACAAGAGACCCAGTACTTC
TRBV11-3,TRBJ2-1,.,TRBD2,CASSSGTYNEQFF,TGTGCCAGCAGCAGCGGGACCTACAATGAGCAGTTCTTC
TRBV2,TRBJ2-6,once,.,CASFQGSGANVLTF,TGTGCCAGTTTCCAGGGAAGTGGGGCCAACGTCCTGACTTTC